The clone carrying this T cell receptor (beta chain) appeared a few times. Its matching antigen is unknown. The source of the sample is a study of beta chain features in type 1 diabetes. General observations from the study: Insertion counts at VDJ junctions were lower in type 1 diabetes patients, who also showed more deletions there.

V shed 4 bases and J shed 4 bases, with 9 bases lying between them. The CDR3 is made up of 13 amino acids. Germline V gene data show CDR1 as SGDLS and CDR2 as YYNGEE. As every portion of the isolated RNA was reverse transcribed, the sequencing read expressed TCRB transcripts. The data were produced by immunoSEQ multiplex PCR, yet TCRdb's version contains in-frame clones alone and is incomplete. Among about 140,000 clones listed, 9.7% were seen once. CD4+ naive, central memory, regulatory and stem cell-like memory subsets were isolated by sorting on CD45RO/CCR7/CD25/CD127/CD95/CD27. The source is a woman between 35 and 50 years old in good health. Specimen: central memory CD4+ T cells from blood. The chain joins TRBV9 to TRBJ1-3; D is perhaps TRBD1 (5 bases). Here the CDR3 reads CASSSGPGNTIYF. CDR3 nucleotides: TGTGCCAGCAGCTCAGGGCCCGGAAACACCATATATTTT.